This T cell receptor (beta chain) emerged from a study of radiation and T cells in renal cell carcinoma. Assay: immunoSEQ multiplex PCR; the TCRdb copy retains only in-frame clones and omits some. The sample holds roughly 4,000 clones; roughly three quarters are singletons and the top ten take 7.7%. Treatment: treatment-naive control, cytoreductive nephrectomy. The sequence was obtained from a man between 45 and 60 years old with renal cell carcinoma. The sequenced sample was tumor tissue, obtained from a patient whose treatment was nephrectomy without radiotherapy.

CDR3 region: CASSVEGRTIGELFF. The CDR3 DNA reads TGTGCCAGCAGCGTGGAGGGACGGACTATCGGGGAGCTGTTTTTT. The rearrangement joins TRBV9 to TRBJ2-2, with a weak D call TRBD2 (6 bases). The CDR3 has 15 residues. The V gene's germline CDR1 is SGDLS and CDR2 YYNGEE. V was cut by 2 bases and J by 7 bases, with 15 bases left in between.